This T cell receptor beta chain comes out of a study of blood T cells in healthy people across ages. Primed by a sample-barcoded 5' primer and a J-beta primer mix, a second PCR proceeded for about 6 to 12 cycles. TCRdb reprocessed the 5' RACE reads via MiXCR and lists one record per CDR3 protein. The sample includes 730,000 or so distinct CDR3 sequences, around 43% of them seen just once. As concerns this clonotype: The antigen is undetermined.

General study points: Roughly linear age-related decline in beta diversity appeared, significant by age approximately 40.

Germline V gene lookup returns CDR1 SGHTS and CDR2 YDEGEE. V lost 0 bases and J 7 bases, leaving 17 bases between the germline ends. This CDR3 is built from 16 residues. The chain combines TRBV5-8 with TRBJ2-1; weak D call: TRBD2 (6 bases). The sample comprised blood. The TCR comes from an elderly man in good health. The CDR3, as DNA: TGTGCCAGCAGCTTGGCGGCGCTAGCGTTGGGAAATGAGCAGTTCTTC. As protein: CASSLAALALGNEQFF.